One sample yielded the 27 T cell receptor beta chains listed below, sequenced in a study of T-cell memory formation after mild COVID-19. One entry per CDR3 protein, called by TCRdb with MiXCR from the 5' RACE reads. The sample has 400,000 or so distinct CDR3 sequences, 20% to 25% seen once. The sequenced sample was PBMCs or a T cell subset sorted from them (not recorded which). The receptors originated from an adult woman who had mild COVID-19 (a few samples of this study predate the infection). Cell type and time point are not known.

This clonotype showed up just a few times. The chain carries TRBV6-2 or TRBV6-3 and TRBJ2-3; 10 bases match TRBD2. Germline V CDR1 and CDR2: MNHEY, SVGEGT. Trimming removed 4 bases from V and 3 bases from J; junction bases left unmatched: 16. The CDR3 spans 19 residues. CDR3 sequence (DNA): TGTGCCAGCAGTTCTCTCCCCGATGGGAGCGGGAGGGAGACAGATACGCAGTATTTT. This gives the protein CASSSLPDGSGRETDTQYF.

The chain uses TRBV9 and TRBJ1-1; maybe TRBD1 (5 bases). Germline V gene lookup returns CDR1 SGDLS and CDR2 YYNGEE. Trimming took off 1 base at V and 5 bases at J, with 9 bases between the two ends. The CDR3 has 13 amino acids. This CDR3 reads CASSVQRGTEAFF. CDR3 sequence (DNA): TGTGCCAGCAGCGTACAGAGGGGAACTGAAGCTTTCTTT.

In this sample, this clonotype turned up a few times. The chain carries TRBV12-3 or TRBV12-4 and TRBJ1-2; 7 bases are a match to TRBD1. V shed 5 bases, J shed 2 bases, and the junction held 8 bases outside the gene matches. CDR3 length: 15 amino acids. The CDR3 nucleotides are TGTGCCAGCAGTCCCCGACAGGGTTTGAACTATGGCTACACCTTC. Its translation: CASSPRQGLNYGYTF.

This clonotype has only a few counts. The gene calls are TRBV5-5 and TRBJ1-5; D gene unclear. Trimming took off 1 base at V and 11 bases at J, with 13 bases between the two ends. The CDR3 has 13 amino acids. Germline V lookup: CDR1 SGHKS, CDR2 YYEKEE (reference sequence). CDR3 loop: CASSLRSGEAQHF. The CDR3 nucleotides read TGTGCCAGCAGCTTGAGGTCCGGTGAAGCCCAGCATTTT.

This clonotype has more than one count but fewer than ten. The chain has TRBV6-6 and TRBJ2-5; TRBD1 aligns across 8 bases. In germline, CDR1 is MNHNY, CDR2 SVGAGI (reference sequence). V shed 6 bases, J shed 3 bases, and the junction held 9 bases outside the gene matches. This CDR3 has 15 residues. In nucleotides, the CDR3 is TGTGCCAGCAGCCCTCCCGACAGGGGCGAAGAGACCCAGTACTTC. Residues: CASSPPDRGEETQYF.

This chain uses TRBV9 with TRBJ2-3; 13 bases fit TRBD2. Trimming removed 4 bases from V and 7 bases from J; junction bases left unmatched: 12. This CDR3 has 17 residues. CDR1 is SGDLS, CDR2 YYNGEE, per germline. CDR3 loop: CASSPRLAGGGMNTQYF. The CDR3, as DNA: TGTGCCAGCAGCCCCAGACTAGCGGGGGGTGGGATGAATACGCAGTATTTT.

A few counts support this clonotype. This chain uses TRBV9 with TRBJ2-3; D ambiguous. V shed 0 bases and J shed 1 base, with 9 bases lying between them. Per the germline V gene, CDR1 is SGDLS and CDR2 is YYNGEE. This CDR3 spans 15 amino acids. The CDR3 reads CASSVDLSGTDTQYF. CDR3 coding DNA: TGTGCCAGCAGCGTAGACCTATCGGGCACAGATACGCAGTATTTT.

V and J are TRBV6-5 and TRBJ2-1, with a possible D match to TRBD2 (5 bases). Germline V gene sequence: CDR1 MNHEY, CDR2 SVGAGI. CDR3 length equals 13 residues. Between the trimmed V and J ends, which lost 2 bases and 9 bases, there was a span of 11 bases. DNA for the CDR3: TGTGCCAGCAGTTACAGTCGTGCGGGTGAGCAGTTCTTC. This gives the protein CASSYSRAGEQFF.

This chain uses TRBV4-1 with TRBJ1-1; 8 nucleotides line up with TRBD1. Per the germline V gene, CDR1 is MGHRA and CDR2 is YSYEKL. The CDR3 has 14 amino acids. J was trimmed by 5 bases and V by 4 bases; bases with no gene match: 6. Written as DNA, the CDR3 is TGCGCCAGCAGCCTGACAGGGGTAGGGACTGAAGCTTTCTTT. Its translation: CASSLTGVGTEAFF.

This rearrangement joins TRBV12-3 or TRBV12-4 to TRBJ1-2; D is ambiguous. Trimming pared 7 bases from V and 2 bases from J, leaving 20 bases between. There are 16 residues in the CDR3. The DNA of the CDR3 is TGTGCCAGCACCCCCACGCCCAGAACCACCAACTATGGCTACACCTTC. This translates into CASTPTPRTTNYGYTF.

This clonotype was observed a few times. This rearrangement joins TRBV2 to TRBJ2-1; TRBD2 is a possible D gene (5 bases). From germline, CDR1 is SNHLY and CDR2 FYNNEI. Between the trimmed V and J ends, which lost 2 bases and 12 bases, there was a span of 11 bases. The CDR3 consists of 12 residues. The CDR3 loop is CASSELRGWQFF. The CDR3 bases are TGTGCCAGCAGTGAACTCCGGGGTTGGCAGTTCTTC.

The CDR3: CASSRAPVQGETQYF. CDR3 DNA sequence: TGCGCCAGCAGCCGAGCTCCGGTACAGGGGGAGACCCAGTACTTC. The V gene is TRBV4-1, the J gene TRBJ2-5; 7 bases line up with TRBD1. CDR1 is MGHRA and CDR2 is YSYEKL in the germline V gene. There are 15 residues in the CDR3. V shed 4 bases and J 5 bases; nucleotides not matched to a gene: 10.

The gene calls are TRBV15 and TRBJ1-1, with TRBD1 matching over 7 bases. From germline, CDR1 is LNHNV and CDR2 YYDKDF (reference sequence). The junction had 4 bases not matched to a gene; V was cut back by 3 bases and J by 0 bases. There are 15 residues in the CDR3. In DNA form, the CDR3 reads TGTGCCACCAGCAGCCCGGGACAGTTGAACACTGAAGCTTTCTTT. It translates to CATSSPGQLNTEAFF.

This clonotype was detected only a few times. This chain uses TRBV4-3 with TRBJ2-2, with 8 bases aligning to TRBD2. CDR3 length equals 16 residues. V was clipped by 5 bases and J by 0 bases; unmatched bases: 5. Germline loops: CDR1 LGHNA, CDR2 YSLEER. CDR3 region: CASSETSVTNTGELFF. CDR3 bases: TGCGCCAGCAGCGAGACTAGCGTAACGAACACCGGGGAGCTGTTTTTT.

This clonotype was detected a few times. The chain employs TRBV21-1 and TRBJ2-2; the D call in the table, TRBD2, was not verified against the DNA. TRBV21-1 is deemed a pseudogene. The CDR3 totals 18 residues. The DNA of the CDR3 is TGTGCCAGCAGCAAAAAAAAAAGGACTAGCGGGAACACCGGGGAGCTGTTTTTT. This sequence encodes CASSKKKRTSGNTGELFF.

The genes are TRBV7-2 and TRBJ2-5, with a weak D call TRBD2 (6 bases). The ends were cut back, 3 bases at V and 6 bases at J, with 20 bases in the middle. CDR3 size: 16 residues. Germline CDR1 is SGHTA and CDR2 is FQGNSA. The DNA for the CDR3 is TGTGCCAGCAGCTTCCCCTCAGGAGGGGAGAAGCAGACCCAGTACTTC. Protein: CASSFPSGGEKQTQYF.

The chain joins TRBV2 to TRBJ2-6; D uncertain. Germline CDR1 reads SNHLY; CDR2 reads FYNNEI. This CDR3 comprises 15 residues. The germline V and J ends were trimmed by 5 bases and 0 bases, with 8 bases remaining between them. CDR3 region: CASSIFSSGANVLTF. The CDR3 DNA follows: TGTGCCAGCAGTATATTTAGCTCTGGGGCCAACGTCCTGACTTTC.

A few counts support this clonotype. This chain links TRBV2 with TRBJ1-5; D call uncertain. V lost 7 bases, J lost 4 bases, and 11 bases lay in between. From germline, CDR1 is SNHLY and CDR2 FYNNEI. This CDR3 has 13 amino acids. DNA for the CDR3: TGTGCCAGCACCGTTCTTAGGAATCAGCCCCAGCATTTT. Protein: CASTVLRNQPQHF.

This rearrangement joins TRBV7-3 to TRBJ2-1, with 9 nucleotides matching TRBD2. V was pared by 3 bases and J by 5 bases, with 2 bases of the junction left unmatched. This CDR3 has 14 residues. CDR1 and CDR2 from the germline V gene are SGHTA and FQGTGA. The CDR3 DNA follows: TGTGCCAGCAGCTTTAGCGGGAGTAACAATGAGCAGTTCTTC. Its translation: CASSFSGSNNEQFF.

This clonotype was detected many times. The chain couples TRBV3-1 to TRBJ2-7; 9 nucleotides agree with TRBD1. This CDR3 comprises 14 residues. Germline V lookup: CDR1 LGHDT, CDR2 YNNKEL (reference sequence). J was trimmed by 3 bases and V by 4 bases; bases with no gene match: 4. CDR3 bases: TGTGCCAGCAGCCGGGGGACAGGGATCTACGAGCAGTACTTC. As protein: CASSRGTGIYEQYF.

The gene calls are TRBV21-1 and TRBJ2-4. TRBV21-1 represents a pseudogene. This CDR3 region has 16 residues. The CDR3 loop reads CASSSPFLLAKNIQYF. The CDR3 DNA follows: TGTGCCAGCAGCAGCCCGTTTTTGCTAGCCAAAAACATTCAGTACTTC.

J is TRBJ1-2 and V is TRBV29-1; possibly TRBD1 for D (5 bases). Deletions cut 7 bases from V and 8 bases from J, with 20 bases between. The CDR3 length is 13 residues. Germline V gene lookup returns CDR1 SQVTM and CDR2 ANQGSEA. CDR3 loop: CSALTPGVGGYTF. The DNA of the CDR3 is TGCAGCGCCCTAACTCCGGGGGTTGGGGGCTACACCTTC.

The rearrangement links TRBV7-2 to TRBJ1-4; no definite D call. V was shortened by 2 bases and J by 12 bases, with 10 bases between the two germline ends. Germline CDR1 SGHTA, CDR2 FQGNSA. This CDR3 comprises 12 residues. This chain's CDR3 is CASSLMKAQLFF. CDR3 sequence (DNA): TGTGCCAGCAGCTTAATGAAGGCCCAACTGTTTTTT.

The CDR3 is CASGSESYNEQFF. In DNA, the CDR3 is TGTGCCAGCGGGAGCGAATCCTACAATGAGCAGTTCTTC. This chain links TRBV2 with TRBJ2-1; tentative D call: TRBD2 (5 bases). V dropped 8 bases and J dropped 1 base, with 9 bases sitting between them. The CDR3 runs to 13 residues. Germline values: CDR1 SNHLY, CDR2 FYNNEI.

This clonotype showed up just a few times. The rearrangement links TRBV9 to TRBJ2-2; a possible D gene is TRBD2 (5 bases). The CDR3 sequence is 15 residues long. In germline, CDR1 is SGDLS, CDR2 YYNGEE. V lost 0 bases and J lost 5, with 11 bases in between. The CDR3 protein is CASSVGTPGTGELFF. CDR3 DNA: TGTGCCAGCAGCGTAGGGACTCCGGGAACCGGGGAGCTGTTTTTT.

The chain recombines TRBV3-1 with TRBJ1-1; TRBD1 aligns across 9 bases. After removal of 6 bases from V and 11 bases from J, the junction contained 10 bases not matched to a gene. This CDR3 region has 13 residues. The germline V gene has CDR1 LGHDT and CDR2 YNNKEL (reference sequence). DNA for the CDR3: TGTGCCAGCAGTTTCACAGGGGGCGATTTTGCTTTCTTT. Encoded protein: CASSFTGGDFAFF.

The V and J genes are TRBV6-5 and TRBJ1-1, with TRBD1 as a possible D gene (5 bases). V was cut by 0 bases and J by 3 bases, with 8 bases left in between. From germline, CDR1 is MNHEY and CDR2 SVGAGI. This CDR3 region has 14 residues. CDR3 nucleotides: TGTGCCAGCAGTTACTCGGGGGGTTACACTGAAGCTTTCTTT. This codes for CASSYSGGYTEAFF.